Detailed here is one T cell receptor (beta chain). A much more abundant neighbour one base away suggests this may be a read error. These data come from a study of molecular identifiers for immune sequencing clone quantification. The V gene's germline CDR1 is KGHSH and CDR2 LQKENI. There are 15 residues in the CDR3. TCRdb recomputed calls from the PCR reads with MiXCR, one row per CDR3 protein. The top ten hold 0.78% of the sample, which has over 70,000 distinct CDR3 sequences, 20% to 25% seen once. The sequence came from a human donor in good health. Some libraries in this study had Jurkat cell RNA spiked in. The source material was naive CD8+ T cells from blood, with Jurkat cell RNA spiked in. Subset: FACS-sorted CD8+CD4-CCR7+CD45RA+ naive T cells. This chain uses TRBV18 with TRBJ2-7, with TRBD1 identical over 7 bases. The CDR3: CASSPRAGGSYKQYF. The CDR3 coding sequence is TGTGCCAGCTCACCACGGGCAGGGGGTTCCTACAAGCAGTACTTC.